The 21 T cell receptor beta chains given below trace back to one sample, sequenced in a study of blood T cell repertoires in COVID-19. TCRdb's copy holds only in-frame clones and misses some; the assay was immunoSEQ multiplex PCR. The sample lists about 500,000 clones; 85% to 90% were seen once. The sequencing sample was made of peripheral blood. These receptors were obtained from a man aged 18 to 29 with COVID-19, enrolled during active disease.

The chain is built from TRBV6-5 and TRBJ2-7; TRBD1 is a possible D gene (5 bases). CDR1 is MNHEY, CDR2 SVGAGI, per germline. The ends were cut back, 11 bases at V and 2 bases at J, with 13 bases in the middle. The CDR3 is 12 amino acids. CDR3 protein: CAARQGTYEQYF. The CDR3 DNA sequence: TGTGCCGCTAGGCAGGGAACCTACGAGCAGTACTTC.

This clone was detected once. In DNA, the CDR3 is TGTGCCAGCAGCCAAGGGGGAGGTCACCCGGATACGCAGTATTTT. Translated: CASSQGGGHPDTQYF. The chain uses TRBV3-1 (or the pseudogene TRBV3-2) and TRBJ2-3; D possibly corresponds to TRBD2 (6 bases). The germline V gene has CDR1 LGHDT and CDR2 YNNKEL (reference sequence). V lost 1 base to trimming and J lost 6 bases, with 14 bases between them. The CDR3 length is 15 residues.

The chain combines TRBV18 with TRBJ2-1; 9 nucleotides line up with TRBD2. This CDR3 has 15 residues. Unmatched junction bases numbered 9, after V lost 2 bases and J lost 10 bases. From germline, CDR1 is KGHSH and CDR2 LQKENI. The CDR3 DNA reads as TGTGCCAGCTCACCAGGACCTAGCGGGGAACGAGAGCAGTTCTTC. Protein: CASSPGPSGEREQFF.

The CDR3 protein is CASSQDPSGNYEQYF. The CDR3 coding sequence is TGTGCCAGCAGCCAAGATCCTAGCGGGAACTACGAGCAGTACTTC. V and J are TRBV4-2 and TRBJ2-7; TRBD2 matches at 9 bases. Germline loops: CDR1 LGHNA, CDR2 YNFKEQ. The J segment lost 3 bases and the V segment lost 0 bases, leaving 3 bases of the junction unmatched. The CDR3 is made up of 15 amino acids.

This clone turned up a few times. The V gene is TRBV4-1, the J gene TRBJ2-7, with TRBD1 matching over 8 bases. The CDR3 is 17 residues long. Losses at the gene ends were 1 base for V and 4 bases for J; bases not matched to a gene: 12. Germline-derived CDR1 and CDR2 are MGHRA and YSYEKL. CDR3 DNA sequence: TGCGCCAGCAGCCAAGTTCTTTCGCTCAGGGGGCAATACGAGCAGTACTTC. As protein: CASSQVLSLRGQYEQYF.

The rearrangement links TRBV7-8 to TRBJ2-1, with TRBD2 identical over 9 bases. From germline, CDR1 is SGHVS and CDR2 FQNEAQ. The CDR3 runs 16 residues. V lost 10 bases and J lost 8; bases outside the gene matches: 18. This chain's CDR3 is CATMRGGGAFADEQFF. The CDR3 region has the DNA TGTGCCACCATGAGGGGCGGGGGGGCCTTTGCGGATGAGCAGTTCTTC.

This clone was found once. V usage is TRBV24-1 and J usage is TRBJ2-1, with 8 nucleotides matching TRBD2. The germline V gene encodes CDR1 KGHDR and CDR2 SFDVKD. V lost 7 bases to trimming and J lost 5 bases; unmatched junction nucleotides: 12. CDR3 length: 16 residues. CDR3 residues: CATSLPAGLGDNEQFF. The CDR3 nucleotides read TGTGCCACCAGCCTCCCTGCGGGACTAGGTGACAATGAGCAGTTCTTC.

The CDR3: CASSLQRQGYNQPQHF. The CDR3 DNA reads as TGTGCCAGCAGTTTACAGAGACAGGGTTACAATCAGCCCCAGCATTTT. This sequence joins TRBV27 and TRBJ1-5; 7 positions match TRBD1. The CDR3 is 16 residues long. V was clipped by 2 bases and J by 3 bases; unmatched bases: 7. CDR1 is MNHEY, CDR2 SMNVEV, per germline (reference sequence).

The chain employs TRBV7-8 and TRBJ1-5, with 8 bases fitting TRBD1. V lost 2 bases to trimming and J lost 3 bases; unmatched junction nucleotides: 6. The CDR3 is 16 residues long. Germline values: CDR1 SGHVS, CDR2 FQNEAQ. This CDR3 reads CASSLSQGAINQPQHF. The DNA of the CDR3 is TGTGCCAGCAGCTTATCCCAGGGGGCGATCAATCAGCCCCAGCATTTT. The whole variable domain, remainder taken from reference TRBV7-8 and TRBJ1-5, is GAGVSQSPRYKVAKRGQDVALRCDPISGHVSLFWYQQALGQGPEFLTYFQNEAQLDKSGLPSDRFFAERPEGSVSTLKIQRTQQEDSAVYLCASSLSQGAINQPQHFGDGTRLSIL.

The V gene is TRBV5-4, the J gene TRBJ2-2; 11 positions agree with TRBD2. CDR3 length equals 18 residues. Germline CDR1 and CDR2: SGHNT and YYREEE (reference sequence). V lost 3 bases to trimming and J lost 1 base; unmatched junction nucleotides: 8. The CDR3: CASSSPGLADLNTGELFF. CDR3 nucleotides: TGTGCCAGCAGCTCACCGGGACTAGCGGACTTGAACACCGGGGAGCTGTTTTTT. The full variable domain, with the rest looked up from reference TRBV5-4 and TRBJ2-2, is ETGVTQSPTHLIKTRGQQVTLRCSSQSGHNTVSWYQQALGQGPQFIFQYYREEENGRGNFPPRFSGLQFPNYSSELNVNALELDDSALYLCASSSPGLADLNTGELFFGEGSRLTVL.

J is TRBJ2-1 and V is TRBV11-3, with D perhaps TRBD2 (5 bases). The germline V gene encodes CDR1 SGHNT and CDR2 YENEEA. Trimming took 1 base from V and 0 from J, leaving 16 bases between them. This CDR3 has 18 residues. The CDR3 DNA is TGTGCCAGCAGCTTAGGGTTTGGCGGGCTAAGCTCCTACAATGAGCAGTTCTTC. Translation: CASSLGFGGLSSYNEQFF.

The chain uses TRBV30 and TRBJ2-3; 8 positions agree with TRBD2. After removal of 0 bases from V and 2 bases from J, the junction contained 10 bases not matched to a gene. CDR1 and CDR2 from the germline V gene are GTSNPN and SVGIG (reference sequence). This CDR3 comprises 17 residues. CDR3 residues: CAWSVAGGSPNTDTQYF. DNA for the CDR3: TGTGCCTGGAGTGTGGCGGGAGGCTCTCCGAACACAGATACGCAGTATTTT. The variable domain in full, completed from reference TRBV30 and TRBJ2-3, reads SQTIHQWPATLVQPVGSPLSLECTVEGTSNPNLYWYRQAAGRGLQLLFYSVGIGQISSEVPQNLSASRPQDRQFILSSKKLLLSDSGFYLCAWSVAGGSPNTDTQYFGPGTRLTVL.

The V gene is TRBV12-3 or TRBV12-4, the J gene TRBJ2-7; the D is unclear. The CDR3 runs 12 residues. The V end lost 5 bases, the J end lost 6 bases, and 11 bases lay between the germline ends. The CDR3 protein is CASSQYVPEQYF. The CDR3 DNA reads as TGTGCCAGCAGTCAGTATGTTCCCGAGCAGTACTTC.

V gene TRBV24-1 combines with J gene TRBJ1-2, with no clear D. Trimming left V 7 bases short and J 8 bases short, with 10 bases between. CDR1 and CDR2 from the germline V gene are KGHDR and SFDVKD. This CDR3 has 11 amino acids. CDR3 bases: TGTGCCACCAGCCTTGCGGGGGGCTACACCTTC. This translates into CATSLAGGYTF.

The gene calls are TRBV30 and TRBJ1-4, with D possibly being TRBD1 (5 bases). Germline CDR1 and CDR2: GTSNPN and SVGIG (reference sequence). V was pared by 4 bases and J by 4 bases, with 16 bases between. The CDR3 spans 15 residues. CDR3 sequence (DNA): TGTGCCTGGACCCTAAACCAGGGATTTAATGAAAAACTGTTTTTT. Translated, it gives CAWTLNQGFNEKLFF.

This clone occurred once. J is TRBJ1-5 and V is TRBV19, with 7 positions matching TRBD1. V lost 8 bases, J lost 0 bases, and 7 bases stayed unmatched. Germline lookup yields CDR1 LNHDA and CDR2 SQIVND (reference sequence). This CDR3 spans 15 amino acids. The CDR3 sequence: CASRTGLYSNQPQHF. The DNA for the CDR3 is TGTGCCAGTCGGACAGGACTGTATAGCAATCAGCCCCAGCATTTT.

CDR3 sequence (DNA): TGTGCCAGCAGCTATTGCTCTCCGGGAGTAAGGGAGACCCAGTACTTC. Its translation is CASSYCSPGVRETQYF. The chain links TRBV7-3 to TRBJ2-5, with D perhaps TRBD2 (6 bases). CDR1 is SGHTA, CDR2 FQGTGA, per germline. V lost 4 bases to trimming and J lost 5 bases, with 20 bases between them. CDR3 length: 16 residues. Looking up the rest from reference TRBV7-3 and TRBJ2-5 gives the full variable domain: GAGVSQTPSNKVTEKGKYVELRCDPISGHTALYWYRQSLGQGPEFLIYFQGTGAADDSGLPNDRFFAVRPEGSVSTLKIQRTERGDSAVYLCASSYCSPGVRETQYFGPGTRLLVL.

This sequence joins TRBV29-1 and TRBJ2-5; a weak D match, TRBD1 (5 bases). Trimming shortened V by 0 bases and J by 4 bases, and 12 bases separated the two germline ends. This CDR3 is 14 amino acids long. Germline values: CDR1 SQVTM, CDR2 ANQGSEA. The CDR3 loop reads CSVEDRSGSETQYF. The CDR3 nucleotides are TGCAGCGTTGAAGATCGATCAGGGTCAGAGACCCAGTACTTC.

The V gene is TRBV19, the J gene TRBJ1-5; D is unclear. CDR1 LNHDA and CDR2 SQIVND come from the germline V gene (reference sequence). V was clipped by 6 bases and J by 4 bases, with 13 bases between them. This CDR3 comprises 14 residues. CDR3 protein: CASRFRELNQPQHF. The CDR3 region has the DNA TGTGCCAGTAGATTTCGGGAGTTAAATCAGCCCCAGCATTTT.

The CDR3 DNA reads TGTGCCAGCAGCCAAGACAGGACTAGCGGCTACGAGCAGTACTTC. It encodes CASSQDRTSGYEQYF. The chain is built from TRBV4-2 and TRBJ2-7; the match to TRBD2 covers 10 bases. Germline CDR1 is LGHNA and CDR2 is YNFKEQ. The V gene end was trimmed by 0 bases and the J gene end by 3 bases; junction bases not matched to a gene: 2. The CDR3 has 15 amino acids.

The chain joins TRBV24-1 to TRBJ1-2, with D hard to call. Germline V gene data show CDR1 as KGHDR and CDR2 as SFDVKD. Trimming shortened V by 7 bases and J by 5 bases, and 7 bases separated the two germline ends. The CDR3 loop spans 11 amino acids. CDR3: CATRRRYGYTF. The CDR3 bases are TGTGCCACCAGGCGGAGATATGGCTACACCTTC.